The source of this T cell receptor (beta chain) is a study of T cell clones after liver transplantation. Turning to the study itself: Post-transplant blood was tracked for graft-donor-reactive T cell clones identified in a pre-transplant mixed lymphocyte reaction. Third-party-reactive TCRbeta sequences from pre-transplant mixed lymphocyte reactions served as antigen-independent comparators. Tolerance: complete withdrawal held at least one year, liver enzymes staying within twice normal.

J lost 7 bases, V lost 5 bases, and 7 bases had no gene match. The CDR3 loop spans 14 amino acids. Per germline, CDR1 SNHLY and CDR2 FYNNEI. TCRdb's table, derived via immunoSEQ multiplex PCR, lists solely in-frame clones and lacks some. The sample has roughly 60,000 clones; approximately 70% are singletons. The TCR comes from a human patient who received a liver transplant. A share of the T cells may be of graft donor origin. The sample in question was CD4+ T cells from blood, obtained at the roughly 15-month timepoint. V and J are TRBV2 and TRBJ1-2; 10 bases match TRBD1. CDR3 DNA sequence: TGTGCCAGCAGTCAAGAGAGGACAGGGGGTGGCTACACCTTC. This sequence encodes CASSQERTGGGYTF.